These 12 T cell receptor beta chains came from one sample sequenced in a study of T cells after posttransplantation cyclophosphamide. The protocol was immunoSEQ multiplex PCR, while the TCRdb copy is restricted to in-frame clones and leaves out a portion. The sample includes roughly 13,000 clones, roughly 71% seen only once; the top ten take around 1.2%. Sample: memory CD4+ T cells sorted from PBMCs. The receptors here all came from a man between 50 and 59 years old.

This clone was seen only a few times. The chain links TRBV7-9 to TRBJ2-3; the D gene is possibly TRBD1 (6 bases). Germline V gene data show CDR1 as SEHNR and CDR2 as FQNEAQ (reference sequence). This CDR3 contains 13 residues. The V end lost 2 bases, the J end lost 4 bases, and 7 bases lay between the germline ends. CDR3 sequence (DNA): TGTGCCAGCAGCTTAACAGGGTCAGATACGCAGTATTTT. Translated: CASSLTGSDTQYF.

In DNA, the CDR3 is TGCAGCCCCGCCTTAGGACTCCACGGGCAAGCTTTCTTT. Translation gives CSPALGLHGQAFF. The chain joins TRBV29-1 to TRBJ1-1; D gene ambiguous. Trimming took off 8 bases at V and 9 bases at J, with 22 bases between the two ends. CDR3 size: 13 residues. From germline, CDR1 is SQVTM and CDR2 ANQGSEA.

The V and J genes are TRBV4-1 and TRBJ2-1, with D perhaps matching TRBD2 (5 bases). V lost 5 bases and J lost 4, with 18 bases in between. The CDR3 consists of 16 residues. Germline V lookup: CDR1 MGHRA, CDR2 YSYEKL. This CDR3 is CASSSVRGNRYNEQFF. The CDR3 coding sequence is TGCGCCAGCAGCTCCGTCAGAGGGAATCGGTACAATGAGCAGTTCTTC.

This clone was counted a few times. The chain employs TRBV6-1 and TRBJ2-5, with D perhaps TRBD1 (5 bases). The CDR3 totals 12 residues. Germline V gene data show CDR1 as MNHNS and CDR2 as SASEGT. V lost 4 bases to trimming and J lost 5 bases, with 8 bases between them. The CDR3 DNA sequence: TGTGCCAGCAGTGGGGGCTGGGAGACCCAGTACTTC. Its translation: CASSGGWETQYF.

The rearrangement joins TRBV7-9 to TRBJ2-1; 7 positions match TRBD2. CDR3 length: 14 amino acids. The germline CDR1 and CDR2 sequences are SEHNR and FQNEAQ (reference sequence). Losses at the gene ends were 3 bases for V and 5 bases for J; bases not matched to a gene: 4. The CDR3 bases are TGTGCCAGCAGCTTCCTCGCGGGAGACAATGAGCAGTTCTTC. As protein: CASSFLAGDNEQFF. Full variable domain (outside the CDR3, taken from reference TRBV7-9 and TRBJ2-1): DTGVSQNPRHKITKRGQNVTFRCDPISEHNRLYWYRQTLGQGPEFLTYFQNEAQLEKSRLLSDRFSAERPKGSFSTLEIQRTEQGDSAMYLCASSFLAGDNEQFFGPGTRLTVL.

The chain links TRBV18 to TRBJ1-4; unclear D gene. The CDR3 runs 13 residues. Per germline, CDR1 KGHSH and CDR2 LQKENI. V was clipped by 3 bases and J by 5 bases, with 7 bases between them. The CDR3 DNA reads as TGTGCCAGCTCACCCGGGGTCAATGAAAAACTGTTTTTT. This encodes CASSPGVNEKLFF.

V usage is TRBV30 and J usage is TRBJ2-3, with D maybe TRBD2 (6 bases). Germline assignment: CDR1 GTSNPN and CDR2 SVGIG (reference sequence). Trimming pared 0 bases from V and 3 bases from J, leaving 13 bases between. The CDR3 runs 15 residues. As DNA, the CDR3 is TGTGCCTGGAGTGTTGGAGGGCGGGCTACAGATACGCAGTATTTT. Protein: CAWSVGGRATDTQYF.

The rearrangement links TRBV29-1 to TRBJ2-6; TRBD1 might be the D (6 bases). V was clipped by 6 bases and J by 0 bases, with 12 bases between them. The CDR3 loop spans 15 amino acids. Germline lookup yields CDR1 SQVTM and CDR2 ANQGSEA. CDR3 loop: CSVDSLDSGANVLTF. CDR3 in DNA: TGCAGCGTGGACAGCTTGGACTCTGGGGCCAACGTCCTGACTTTC.

This clone has a single count. This rearrangement joins TRBV29-1 to TRBJ1-2; no definite D call. CDR3 length equals 13 residues. CDR1 is SQVTM and CDR2 is ANQGSEA in the germline V gene. The germline V and J ends were trimmed by 2 bases and 4 bases, with 11 bases remaining between them. The CDR3 loop reads CSVESLGGYGYTF. For the CDR3, the DNA is TGCAGCGTTGAAAGTTTGGGAGGCTATGGCTACACCTTC.

This clone was seen only a few times. The rearrangement uses TRBV30 and TRBJ1-2; no clear D. The CDR3 runs 13 residues. CDR1 and CDR2 (germline): GTSNPN, SVGIG (reference sequence). Trimming took 2 bases from V and 0 from J, leaving 7 bases between them. CDR3 sequence (DNA): TGTGCCTGGAGTCCGTCCGCTAACTATGGCTACACCTTC. It yields the protein CAWSPSANYGYTF.

This clone was detected only a few times. The chain has TRBV18 and TRBJ2-7, with 7 bases lining up with TRBD2. Germline trimming cut 8 bases from V and 7 bases from J; bases unmatched to any gene: 14. The CDR3 has 14 residues. Per the germline V gene, CDR1 is KGHSH and CDR2 is LQKENI. CDR3 coding DNA: TGTGCCAGCCGGGGACTGGGCGGGAGCAATGAGCAGTACTTC. This encodes CASRGLGGSNEQYF.

The chain is built from TRBV28 and TRBJ2-6; D perhaps matches TRBD1 (7 bases). Germline V gene sequence: CDR1 MDHEN, CDR2 SYDVKM. Trimming cost V 4 bases and J 2 bases, with 12 bases left between them. The CDR3 contains 16 residues. CDR3 DNA sequence: TGTGCCAGCAGTTACAGGGGAGGTACTGGGGCCAACGTCCTGACTTTC. Translation: CASSYRGGTGANVLTF.